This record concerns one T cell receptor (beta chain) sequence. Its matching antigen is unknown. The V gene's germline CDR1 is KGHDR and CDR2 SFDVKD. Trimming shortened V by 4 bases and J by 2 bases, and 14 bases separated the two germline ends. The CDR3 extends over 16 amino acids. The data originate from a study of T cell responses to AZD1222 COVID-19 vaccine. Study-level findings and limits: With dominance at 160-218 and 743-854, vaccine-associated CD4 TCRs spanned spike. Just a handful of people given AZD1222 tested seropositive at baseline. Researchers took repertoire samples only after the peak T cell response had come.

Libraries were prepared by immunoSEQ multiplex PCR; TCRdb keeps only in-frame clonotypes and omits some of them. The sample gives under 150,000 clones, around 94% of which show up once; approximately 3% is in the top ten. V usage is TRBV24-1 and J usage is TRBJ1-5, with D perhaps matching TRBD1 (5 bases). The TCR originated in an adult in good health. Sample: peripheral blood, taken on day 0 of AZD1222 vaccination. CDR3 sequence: CATSDSRVGGNQPQHF. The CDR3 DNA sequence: TGTGCCACCAGTGACTCCAGGGTGGGGGGCAATCAGCCCCAGCATTTT.